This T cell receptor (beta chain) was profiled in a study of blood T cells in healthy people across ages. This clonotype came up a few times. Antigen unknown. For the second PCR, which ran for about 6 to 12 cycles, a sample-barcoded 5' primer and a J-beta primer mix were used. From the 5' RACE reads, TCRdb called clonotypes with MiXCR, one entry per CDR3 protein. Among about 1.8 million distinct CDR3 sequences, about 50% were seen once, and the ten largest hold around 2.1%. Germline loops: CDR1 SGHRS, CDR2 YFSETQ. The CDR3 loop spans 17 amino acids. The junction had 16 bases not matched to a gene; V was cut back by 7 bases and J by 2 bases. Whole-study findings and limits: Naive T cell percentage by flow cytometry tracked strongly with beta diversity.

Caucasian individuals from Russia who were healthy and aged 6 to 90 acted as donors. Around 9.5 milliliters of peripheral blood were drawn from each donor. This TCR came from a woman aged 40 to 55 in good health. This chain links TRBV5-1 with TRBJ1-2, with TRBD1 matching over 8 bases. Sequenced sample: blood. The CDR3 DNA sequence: TGCGCCAGCTACCCCGAAGGCAGGGGGCGTCGAAACTATGGCTACACCTTC. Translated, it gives CASYPEGRGRRNYGYTF. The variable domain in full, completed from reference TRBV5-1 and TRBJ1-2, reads KAGVTQTPRYLIKTRGQQVTLSCSPISGHRSVSWYQQTPGQGLQFLFEYFSETQRNKGNFPGRFSGRQFSNSRSEMNVSTLELGDSALYLCASYPEGRGRRNYGYTFGSGTRLTVV.